This passage covers 30 T cell receptor beta chains from one sample sequenced in a study of shared clonotypes between healthy human individuals. Here immunoSEQ multiplex PCR was the method, and the copy in TCRdb shows in-frame clones only, minus some. The sample yields a few million clones, roughly 92% seen once. The sample was naive CD4+ T cells from PBMCs. As for subset: CD45RA+ positively selected. The receptors originated from a young man in good health. Some clones in this sample may be carry-over from other donors' samples.

This chain connects TRBV5-1 to TRBJ2-1; TRBD1 aligns across 10 bases. The CDR3 loop spans 15 amino acids. The germline V gene encodes CDR1 SGHRS and CDR2 YFSETQ. With 5 bases clipped from V and 5 bases from J, the junction kept 7 bases outside the gene matches. The CDR3 DNA is TGCGCCAGCAGTCGGACAGGGGGGCCCAACAATGAGCAGTTCTTC. Translating gives CASSRTGGPNNEQFF.

The V gene is TRBV5-4, the J gene TRBJ2-5; 9 bases agree with TRBD2. Per germline, CDR1 SGHNT and CDR2 YYREEE (reference sequence). CDR3 length equals 15 residues. Trimming removed 2 bases from V and 5 bases from J; junction bases left unmatched: 7. CDR3 sequence: CASSFKREVGETQYF. The CDR3 region has the DNA TGTGCCAGCAGCTTTAAGCGGGAGGTCGGCGAGACCCAGTACTTC.

The J gene is TRBJ2-5, the V gene TRBV28; the D gene is possibly TRBD2 (5 bases). The J call may be in error: the DNA end matches TRBJ2-7 better. CDR3 size: 13 residues. Germline V gene sequence: CDR1 MDHEN, CDR2 SYDVKM. The CDR3 loop reads CASRPSGTYEQYF. The CDR3 bases are TGTGCCAGCAGGCCCTCCGGGACCTACGAGCAGTACTTC.

DNA of the CDR3: TGCGCCAGCAGCCCTGGTACTAGCCCGTCCCGAGATACGCAGTATTTT. Encoded protein: CASSPGTSPSRDTQYF. J is TRBJ2-3 and V is TRBV4-1; TRBD2 might be the D (6 bases). Trimming took off 4 bases at V and 5 bases at J, with 19 bases between the two ends. The CDR3 totals 16 residues. Germline V CDR1 and CDR2: MGHRA, YSYEKL.

The CDR3 reads CASSFGQNTDTQYF. The CDR3 DNA is TGTGCCAGCAGCTTCGGACAGAACACAGATACGCAGTATTTT. This chain uses TRBV7-3 with TRBJ2-3; possible D gene TRBD1, 6 bases. V was shortened by 3 bases and J by 2 bases, with 9 bases between the two germline ends. CDR3 size: 14 residues. Germline lookup yields CDR1 SGHTA and CDR2 FQGTGA. The whole variable domain, remainder taken from reference TRBV7-3 and TRBJ2-3, is GAGVSQTPSNKVTEKGKYVELRCDPISGHTALYWYRQSLGQGPEFLIYFQGTGAADDSGLPNDRFFAVRPEGSVSTLKIQRTERGDSAVYLCASSFGQNTDTQYFGPGTRLTVL.

The gene calls are TRBV5-5 and TRBJ1-1, with unresolved D. The CDR3 sequence is 14 residues long. Trimming took 0 bases from V and 1 from J, leaving 7 bases between them. The germline gives CDR1 SGHKS, CDR2 YYEKEE (reference sequence). DNA for the CDR3: TGTGCCAGCAGCTTGGACCGGAGGAACACTGAAGCTTTCTTT. This gives the protein CASSLDRRNTEAFF.

The rearrangement joins TRBV5-1 to TRBJ2-2, with 9 positions matching TRBD2. J lost 3 bases, V lost 4 bases, and 4 bases had no gene match. Per germline, CDR1 SGHRS and CDR2 YFSETQ. This CDR3 spans 15 amino acids. This chain's CDR3 is CASSGTSRDTGELFF. CDR3 nucleotides: TGCGCCAGCAGCGGGACTAGCAGGGACACCGGGGAGCTGTTTTTT.

This chain joins TRBV5-1 and TRBJ1-1; 9 bases agree with TRBD1. The CDR3 extends over 15 amino acids. The junction had 9 bases not matched to a gene; V was cut back by 4 bases and J by 5 bases. The germline V gene encodes CDR1 SGHRS and CDR2 YFSETQ. The CDR3 nucleotides are TGCGCCAGCAGCGTCACAGGGGGCAGTGGTACTGAAGCTTTCTTT. It specifies CASSVTGGSGTEAFF.

The J gene is TRBJ2-7, the V gene TRBV28; D is uncertain. Germline V gives CDR1 MDHEN, CDR2 SYDVKM. The CDR3 sequence is 13 residues long. With 3 bases removed from V and 4 bases from J, the gap between germline ends came to 10 bases. CDR3 in amino acids: CASSFPAKYEQYF. DNA for the CDR3: TGTGCCAGCAGTTTTCCAGCCAAATACGAGCAGTACTTC.

J is TRBJ1-2 and V is TRBV27; the match to TRBD1 covers 7 bases. The CDR3 contains 16 residues. The trim removed 5 bases at V and 3 bases at J, leaving 12 bases unmatched. Germline V lookup: CDR1 MNHEY, CDR2 SMNVEV (reference sequence). CDR3 residues: CASSARLTGTDYGYTF. CDR3 sequence (DNA): TGTGCCAGCAGTGCACGCCTTACCGGGACAGACTATGGCTACACCTTC.

The chain joins TRBV2 to TRBJ1-5; 8 bases agree with TRBD1. The CDR3 consists of 14 residues. V lost 8 bases to trimming and J lost 8 bases; unmatched junction nucleotides: 11. Germline-derived CDR1 and CDR2 are SNHLY and FYNNEI. The CDR3: CASGDRAGGEPQHF. The CDR3 DNA sequence: TGTGCCAGCGGGGACCGGGCAGGGGGCGAGCCCCAGCATTTT. Full variable domain (missing parts from reference TRBV2 and TRBJ1-5): EPEVTQTPSHQVTQMGQEVILRCVPISNHLYFYWYRQILGQKVEFLVSFYNNEISEKSEIFDDQFSVERPDGSNFTLKIRSTKLEDSAMYFCASGDRAGGEPQHFGDGTRLSIL.

The chain combines TRBV28 with TRBJ1-2, with a weak D call TRBD1 (6 bases). There are 11 residues in the CDR3. From germline, CDR1 is MDHEN and CDR2 SYDVKM. The DNA of the CDR3 is TGTGCTCACACAGGGAGTGACGGCTACACCTTC. This gives the protein CAHTGSDGYTF.

This clone was picked up one time. The J gene is TRBJ1-4, the V gene TRBV15, with a tentative D call TRBD1 (6 bases). Germline lookup yields CDR1 LNHNV and CDR2 YYDKDF (reference sequence). V was trimmed by 5 bases and J by 4 bases, leaving 11 bases between them. The CDR3 spans 14 residues. DNA of the CDR3: TGTGCCACCAGCGGCGGGACATATAATGAAAAACTGTTTTTT. It is translated as CATSGGTYNEKLFF.

The chain links TRBV7-2 to TRBJ1-4; TRBD1 matches 8 bases. Germline V CDR1 and CDR2: SGHTA, FQGNSA. This CDR3 contains 14 residues. The junction had 4 bases not matched to a gene; V was cut back by 3 bases and J by 7 bases. Here the CDR3 reads CASSFAGGGEKLFF. The DNA of the CDR3 is TGTGCCAGCAGCTTTGCAGGGGGCGGTGAAAAACTGTTTTTT.

This rearrangement joins TRBV5-4 to TRBJ2-5; D may be TRBD1 (5 bases). The CDR3 consists of 16 residues. Germline-derived CDR1 and CDR2 are SGHNT and YYREEE (reference sequence). Between the trimmed V and J ends, which lost 4 bases and 2 bases, there was a span of 18 bases. The CDR3 here is CASSRSLTETQETQYF. CDR3 coding DNA: TGTGCCAGCAGCAGGAGCCTGACAGAGACACAAGAGACCCAGTACTTC.

The V call is TRBV7-2, the J call TRBJ1-2; D perhaps matches TRBD1 (5 bases). V was clipped by 1 base and J by 7 bases, with 10 bases between them. Germline V CDR1 and CDR2: SGHTA, FQGNSA. The CDR3 is 13 residues long. As DNA, the CDR3 is TGTGCCAGCAGCTTAGTTTTCGGGGCTGGCTACACCTTC. The encoded protein is CASSLVFGAGYTF.

J is TRBJ2-7 and V is TRBV19, with D possibly TRBD2 on 5 matching bases. This CDR3 is 15 amino acids long. The V gene lost 2 bases and the J gene lost 1 base, with 12 bases spanning the gap. The V gene's germline CDR1 is LNHDA and CDR2 SQIVND (reference sequence). The CDR3 loop reads CASSIIVGGSYEQYF. Written as DNA, the CDR3 is TGTGCCAGTAGTATAATCGTCGGCGGGTCCTACGAGCAGTACTTC.

The chain links TRBV7-2 to TRBJ2-1, with D maybe TRBD2 (6 bases). The CDR3 runs to 15 residues. Trimming shortened V by 8 bases and J by 4 bases, and 18 bases separated the two germline ends. Looked up from germline, CDR1 is SGHTA and CDR2 is FQGNSA. The CDR3 is CASARRAAEYNEQFF. The CDR3 coding sequence is TGTGCCAGCGCAAGGAGGGCCGCGGAGTACAATGAGCAGTTCTTC.

The chain combines TRBV5-1 with TRBJ2-1; TRBD2 aligns across 10 bases. CDR1 and CDR2 from the germline V gene are SGHRS and YFSETQ. The trim removed 5 bases at V and 4 bases at J, leaving 15 bases unmatched. The CDR3 runs 18 residues. The CDR3 sequence is CASRPGSGRAPTYNEQFF. The CDR3 coding sequence is TGCGCCAGCAGACCGGGAAGCGGGAGGGCCCCGACATACAATGAGCAGTTCTTC. The entire variable domain, with the rest obtained from reference TRBV5-1 and TRBJ2-1, is as follows: KAGVTQTPRYLIKTRGQQVTLSCSPISGHRSVSWYQQTPGQGLQFLFEYFSETQRNKGNFPGRFSGRQFSNSRSEMNVSTLELGDSALYLCASRPGSGRAPTYNEQFFGPGTRLTVL.

CDR3 coding DNA: TGTGCCAGTAGTATGCTGCTGGGTTCCATTCAGCCCCAGCATTTT. Protein: CASSMLLGSIQPQHF. The rearrangement links TRBV19 to TRBJ1-5; D is ambiguous. This CDR3 comprises 15 residues. Germline V gives CDR1 LNHDA, CDR2 SQIVND (reference sequence). V lost 3 bases and J 6 bases, leaving 15 bases between the germline ends.

In this sample, this clone turned up once. The CDR3 nucleotides are TGTGCCTGGAGTGTACGTAACCGTCTACTCACAGATACGCAGTATTTT. Its translation is CAWSVRNRLLTDTQYF. The chain couples TRBV30 to TRBJ2-3; unclear D gene. The CDR3 spans 16 residues. V lost 0 bases, J lost 2 bases, and 15 bases lay in between. CDR1 and CDR2 (germline): GTSNPN, SVGIG (reference sequence).

The V call is TRBV28, the J call TRBJ2-3, with D perhaps TRBD2 (6 bases). The CDR3 totals 12 residues. The V and J ends lost 10 bases and 2 bases respectively, with 10 bases between them. Germline loops: CDR1 MDHEN, CDR2 SYDVKM. CDR3 residues: CATKRATDTQYF. The CDR3 nucleotides read TGTGCCACCAAGCGGGCCACAGATACGCAGTATTTT.

The V call is TRBV28, the J call TRBJ2-5, with D hard to call. CDR3 length: 15 amino acids. The ends were cut back, 3 bases at V and 0 bases at J, with 11 bases in the middle. Germline CDR1 and CDR2: MDHEN and SYDVKM. The CDR3 loop reads CASSFGLGDQETQYF. In DNA form, the CDR3 reads TGTGCCAGCAGTTTTGGTTTGGGCGACCAAGAGACCCAGTACTTC.

The CDR3 protein is CASSVRGNQPQHF. The CDR3 nucleotides read TGTGCCAGCAGCGTCAGGGGAAATCAGCCCCAGCATTTT. This chain connects TRBV11-2 to TRBJ1-5; D is perhaps TRBD1 (6 bases). The CDR3 loop spans 13 amino acids. Germline V lookup: CDR1 SGHAT, CDR2 FQNNGV. Deletions cut 5 bases from V and 4 bases from J, with 9 bases between.

DNA for the CDR3: TGTGCCAGCGGCGGAAACTCCTACAATGAGCAGTTCTTC. Encoded protein: CASGGNSYNEQFF. The chain carries TRBV28 and TRBJ2-1; D is undetermined. The CDR3 length is 13 residues. V shed 8 bases and J shed 0 bases, with 8 bases lying between them. Germline-derived CDR1 and CDR2 are MDHEN and SYDVKM.

The rearrangement links TRBV30 to TRBJ1-2; the D gene is possibly TRBD1 (6 bases). Germline loops: CDR1 GTSNPN, CDR2 SVGIG (reference sequence). The V and J ends lost 4 bases and 1 base respectively, with 10 bases between them. The CDR3 covers 13 residues. The CDR3 sequence: CAWTGQLNYGYTF. DNA for the CDR3: TGTGCCTGGACAGGACAGCTTAACTATGGCTACACCTTC.

The chain is built from TRBV28 and TRBJ1-2, with D uncertain. CDR3 size: 17 residues. CDR1 and CDR2 (germline): MDHEN, SYDVKM. Trimming took 3 bases from V and 2 from J, leaving 19 bases between them. The CDR3 DNA is TGTGCCAGCAGTTTCCCCCTCCCGGAGGGAGGGAACTATGGCTACACCTTC. This codes for CASSFPLPEGGNYGYTF.

The chain combines TRBV6-5 with TRBJ1-1, with 12 bases that match TRBD1. The CDR3 totals 15 residues. With V trimmed by 4 bases and J by 4 bases, 4 bases remained unmatched. Germline-derived CDR1 and CDR2 are MNHEY and SVGAGI. This CDR3 reads CASSSGQGASTEAFF. The CDR3 DNA reads as TGTGCCAGCAGTTCGGGACAGGGGGCGAGCACTGAAGCTTTCTTT.

V gene TRBV11-2 combines with J gene TRBJ2-5; D is uncertain. Trimming stripped 6 bases from V and 2 bases from J, with 10 bases between. Per germline, CDR1 SGHAT and CDR2 FQNNGV. This CDR3 contains 13 residues. DNA for the CDR3: TGTGCCAGCAGTCGACATTTACAAGAGACCCAGTACTTC. Translating gives CASSRHLQETQYF.

The chain employs TRBV6-1 and TRBJ1-3, with no clear D. Trimming stripped 1 base from V and 3 bases from J, with 7 bases between. Per the germline V gene, CDR1 is MNHNS and CDR2 is SASEGT. The CDR3 spans 14 residues. In DNA form, the CDR3 reads TGTGCCAGCAGTGAAGGGGCAGGTGGAAACACCATATATTTT. This codes for CASSEGAGGNTIYF.